The following is a T cell receptor beta chain sequence with its context. What it binds is not known. Other DNA sequences within the sample encode an identical CDR3. Clones were sequenced by immunoSEQ multiplex PCR, and TCRdb holds only the in-frame ones, with some missing. The data show about 690,000 clones, 90% seen once. These data come from a study of shared clonotypes between healthy human individuals. General observations from the study: Non-shared clonotypes had lower generation probabilities than clonotypes shared by all four sorted-subset donors. Sample collection involved blood only; tissue repertoires are likely different. Few donors restricted represented genetic and exposure-history diversity.

Germline V gene data show CDR1 as SGHRS and CDR2 as YFSETQ. V lost 0 bases and J 8 bases, leaving 6 bases between the germline ends. The CDR3 consists of 12 residues. Specimen: memory CD8+ T cells from PBMCs. Documented subset: CD45RO+ cells pooled with CCR7-negative TemRA cells. The clonotype was recovered from a man between 18 and 29 years old in good health. Some clones in this sample may be carry-over from other donors' samples. The rearrangement links TRBV5-1 to TRBJ2-1; D gene uncertain. The CDR3 DNA follows: TGCGCCAGCAGCTTGGGAAGAGATGAGCAGTTCTTC. Its protein is CASSLGRDEQFF.